The next 9 T cell receptor beta chains were all read from a single sample in a study of T cell responses to AZD1222 COVID-19 vaccine (TCRdb year 2021). Explained via the paper, the time point label denotes: baseline before first vaccination. The method behind the library was the immunoSEQ multiplex PCR assay. In its TCRdb copy, this immuneACCESS table keeps in-frame sequences only and misses some clones. Where compared with another copy, unresolved V genes explain less than half of these, and the others have no known cause. This sample comprises over 100,000 clones, 70% to 90% of them detected only once. The ten largest clonotypes hold around 2.4% of the sample. This material consisted of peripheral blood, taken on day 0 of AZD1222 vaccination. The receptors were sampled from an adult in good health.

This sequence joins TRBV27 and TRBJ2-1, with a weak D call TRBD2 (6 bases). This CDR3 spans 16 amino acids. Germline CDR1 and CDR2: MNHEY and SMNVEV (reference sequence). Trimming pared 2 bases from V and 0 bases from J, leaving 11 bases between. CDR3 residues: CASSLNGRDSYNEQFF. The CDR3 DNA sequence: TGTGCCAGCAGTTTAAACGGGCGGGACTCCTACAATGAGCAGTTCTTC.

The chain carries TRBV3-1 (or the pseudogene TRBV3-2) and TRBJ1-1, with D perhaps TRBD1 (6 bases). Germline V lookup: CDR1 LGHDT, CDR2 YNNKEL (reference sequence). With 1 base removed from V and 5 bases from J, the gap between germline ends came to 17 bases. The CDR3 spans 16 residues. The CDR3 reads CASSQGGGGTWTEAFF. For the CDR3, the DNA is TGTGCCAGCAGCCAAGGAGGTGGGGGCACGTGGACTGAAGCTTTCTTT.

The chain is built from TRBV3-1 (or the pseudogene TRBV3-2) and TRBJ2-3; 8 bases are a match to TRBD1. V was pared by 4 bases and J by 0 bases, with 0 bases of the junction left unmatched. CDR1 and CDR2 (germline): LGHDT, YNNKEL (reference sequence). This CDR3 contains 14 residues. DNA for the CDR3: TGTGCCAGCAGCCGGGACAGGAGCACAGATACGCAGTATTTT. This translates into CASSRDRSTDTQYF.

CDR3 residues: CASSLDRAGAYEQYF. The DNA of the CDR3 is TGTGCCAGCAGCTTAGACAGGGCGGGAGCTTACGAGCAGTACTTC. The chain uses TRBV11-1 and TRBJ2-7, with D tentatively TRBD2 (7 bases). V shed 1 base and J shed 4 bases, with 14 bases lying between them. The germline gives CDR1 SGHAT, CDR2 FQDESV (reference sequence). This CDR3 is 15 amino acids long. The whole variable domain, filled in from reference TRBV11-1 and TRBJ2-7, reads EAEVAQSPRYKITEKSQAVAFWCDPISGHATLYWYRQILGQGPELLVQFQDESVVDDSQLPKDRFSAERLKGVDSTLKIQPAELGDSAMYLCASSLDRAGAYEQYFGPGTRLTVT.

The chain combines TRBV6-6 with TRBJ2-7; 7 bases fit TRBD2. The CDR3 sequence is 16 residues long. The germline V gene encodes CDR1 MNHNY and CDR2 SVGAGI (reference sequence). J lost 2 bases, V lost 0 bases, and 7 bases had no gene match. CDR3 DNA: TGTGCCAGCAGTTACTCAGGCGGGAGCAGCCCCTACGAGCAGTACTTC. This translates into CASSYSGGSSPYEQYF.

The genes are TRBV5-1 and TRBJ2-5, with a weak D call TRBD2 (5 bases). Looked up from germline, CDR1 is SGHRS and CDR2 is YFSETQ. This CDR3 spans 17 amino acids. V dropped 2 bases and J dropped 4 bases, with 21 bases sitting between them. The DNA of the CDR3 is TGCGCCAGCAGCTTCACCGGCGGGCCAACATTGGGAGAGACCCAGTACTTC. Amino acid sequence: CASSFTGGPTLGETQYF.

Concerning this clone itself: The germline gene is not matched at one end of the junction; a read error may be the cause. The rearrangement joins TRBV7-7 to TRBJ2-7; TRBD2 aligns across 10 bases. The CDR3 is 13 amino acids. Germline assignment: CDR1 SSHAT and CDR2 FNYEAQ (reference sequence). Here the CDR3 reads CASSQIAGGEQYF. The DNA of the CDR3 is TGTGCTAGCAGCCAAATAGCGGGAGGCGAGCAGTACTTC.

V and J are TRBV29-1 and TRBJ1-1; TRBD1 agrees at 8 bases. CDR3 length: 14 amino acids. After removal of 7 bases from V and 1 base from J, the junction contained 8 bases not matched to a gene. CDR1 and CDR2 (germline): SQVTM, ANQGSEA. The CDR3 coding sequence is TGCAGCGCCCAGAACAGGGGGTGGAACACTGAAGCTTTCTTT. As protein: CSAQNRGWNTEAFF.

The chain carries TRBV2 and TRBJ1-5, with a possible D match to TRBD1 (5 bases). V was cut by 7 bases and J by 5 bases, with 12 bases left in between. CDR3 length: 13 residues. Per the germline V gene, CDR1 is SNHLY and CDR2 is FYNNEI. The CDR3 coding sequence is TGTGCCAGCACCGGGGGGGAGGATCAGCCCCAGCATTTT. Translation: CASTGGEDQPQHF.